The 13 T cell receptor beta chains listed next were all sequenced from one sample in a study of cytotoxic CD8 clonotypes in ibrutinib-treated CLL. Clones were read by immunoSEQ multiplex PCR, and TCRdb kept only the in-frame ones, dropping some. The sample shows about 18,000 clones, 75% to 85% of them seen only once. Sequences were derived from PBMCs, sampled before ibrutinib treatment. The receptor set was obtained from a human donor with chronic lymphocytic leukemia.

The rearrangement joins TRBV19 to TRBJ1-5; D may be TRBD1 (5 bases). Germline V CDR1 and CDR2: LNHDA, SQIVND (reference sequence). CDR3 size: 15 residues. The ends were cut back, 3 bases at V and 6 bases at J, with 15 bases in the middle. CDR3 coding DNA: TGTGCCAGTAGTATTCAGGTAGGGGATGGTCAGCCCCAGCATTTT. The encoded protein is CASSIQVGDGQPQHF.

The V and J genes are TRBV19 and TRBJ2-1; maybe TRBD2 (6 bases). CDR1 and CDR2 from the germline V gene are LNHDA and SQIVND (reference sequence). Trimming left V 5 bases short and J 3 bases short, with 20 bases between. The CDR3 runs 17 residues. CDR3 region: CASSYGLLESVYNEQFF. The CDR3 DNA is TGTGCCAGTAGTTACGGACTACTTGAGTCCGTCTACAATGAGCAGTTCTTC.

This clone showed up just a few times. This chain uses TRBV19 with TRBJ2-1, with TRBD2 identical over 15 bases. The CDR3 totals 18 residues. With V trimmed by 5 bases and J by 3 bases, 8 bases remained unmatched. Per germline, CDR1 LNHDA and CDR2 SQIVND (reference sequence). Here the CDR3 reads CASSPGLAGGAFYNEQFF. The CDR3 DNA follows: TGTGCCAGTAGTCCGGGACTAGCGGGAGGTGCCTTCTACAATGAGCAGTTCTTC.

This chain links TRBV14 with TRBJ1-3; no clear D. Trimming took off 5 bases at V and 2 bases at J, with 13 bases between the two ends. Germline V lookup: CDR1 SGHDN, CDR2 FVKESK. This CDR3 has 15 amino acids. This CDR3 reads CASSAQVVPGNTIYF. CDR3 DNA: TGTGCCAGCAGCGCCCAGGTTGTGCCTGGAAACACCATATATTTT.

V usage is TRBV18 and J usage is TRBJ2-1; no reliable D call. CDR1 KGHSH and CDR2 LQKENI come from the germline V gene. V shed 2 bases and J shed 6 bases, with 5 bases lying between them. This CDR3 has 12 residues. Here the CDR3 DNA reads TGTGCCAGCTCACCAAAAAGCAATGAGCAGTTCTTC. Its translation: CASSPKSNEQFF. Filled out from reference TRBV18 and TRBJ2-1, the complete variable domain reads NAGVMQNPRHLVRRRGQEARLRCSPMKGHSHVYWYRQLPEEGLKFMVYLQKENIIDESGMPKERFSAEFPKEGPSILRIQQVVRGDSAAYFCASSPKSNEQFFGPGTRLTVL.

V is TRBV5-6 and J is TRBJ2-2; no definite D call. This CDR3 contains 12 residues. CDR1 and CDR2 (germline): SGHDT, YYEEEE. The V gene lost 6 bases and the J gene lost 6 bases, with 9 bases spanning the gap. In DNA, the CDR3 is TGTGCCAGCACTTCCGCGCCCGGGGAGCTGTTTTTT. This encodes CASTSAPGELFF.

V and J are TRBV6-4 and TRBJ2-3, with D possibly TRBD2 on 6 matching bases. Germline V gene data show CDR1 as MRHNA and CDR2 as SNTAGT. V lost 2 bases and J 2 bases, leaving 11 bases between the germline ends. The CDR3 is 15 amino acids. The CDR3 nucleotides are TGTGCCAGCAGTGACGGGGCGGGGTACACAGATACGCAGTATTTT. It translates to CASSDGAGYTDTQYF.

The chain links TRBV29-1 to TRBJ2-7; TRBD2 agrees at 9 bases. Trimming took 1 base from V and 3 from J; bases not matched to a gene: 13. The germline CDR1 and CDR2 sequences are SQVTM and ANQGSEA. This CDR3 comprises 17 residues. In nucleotides, the CDR3 is TGCAGCGTTGAAGGATTTGGGGAATCTAGCGGGGACTACGAGCAGTACTTC. As protein: CSVEGFGESSGDYEQYF.

The rearrangement uses TRBV2 and TRBJ2-1; D is unresolved. The germline gives CDR1 SNHLY, CDR2 FYNNEI. With 2 bases removed from V and 6 bases from J, the gap between germline ends came to 8 bases. The CDR3 length is 13 residues. The CDR3 here is CASSESPSNEQFF. CDR3 in DNA: TGTGCCAGCAGTGAATCGCCCAGCAATGAGCAGTTCTTC.

This chain connects TRBV4-3 to TRBJ2-2; no firm D call. Looked up from germline, CDR1 is LGHNA and CDR2 is YSLEER. The CDR3 contains 15 residues. The V end lost 0 bases, the J end lost 3 bases, and 8 bases lay between the germline ends. This CDR3 is CASSQEQLYTGELFF. The CDR3 DNA reads as TGCGCCAGCAGCCAAGAACAGCTCTACACCGGGGAGCTGTTTTTT.

The V gene is TRBV9, the J gene TRBJ2-7; no clear D gene. There are 13 residues in the CDR3. V lost 4 bases and J lost 3, with 11 bases in between. Germline CDR1 reads SGDLS; CDR2 reads YYNGEE. CDR3 DNA sequence: TGTGCCAGCAGCCCCTGGGATTTCTACGAGCAGTACTTC. As protein: CASSPWDFYEQYF. The variable domain in full, with the rest retrieved from reference TRBV9 and TRBJ2-7, is DSGVTQTPKHLITATGQRVTLRCSPRSGDLSVYWYQQSLDQGLQFLIQYYNGEERAKGNILERFSAQQFPDLHSELNLSSLELGDSALYFCASSPWDFYEQYFGPGTRLTVT.

The V gene is TRBV6-5, the J gene TRBJ2-6; D gene uncertain. This CDR3 is built from 16 residues. V lost 2 bases, J lost 1 base, and 9 bases lay in between. Germline V gives CDR1 MNHEY, CDR2 SVGAGI. This chain's CDR3 is CASSYERRSGANVLTF. Here the CDR3 DNA reads TGTGCCAGCAGTTACGAGCGCAGGTCTGGGGCCAACGTCCTGACTTTC.

The chain links TRBV27 to TRBJ1-1, with D hard to call. The CDR3 runs to 9 residues. CDR1 and CDR2 (germline): MNHEY, SMNVEV (reference sequence). Trimming removed 8 bases at V and 4 bases at J, with 2 bases between. The CDR3 DNA reads as TGTGCCAGCTTCACTGAAGCTTTCTTT. It encodes CASFTEAFF.